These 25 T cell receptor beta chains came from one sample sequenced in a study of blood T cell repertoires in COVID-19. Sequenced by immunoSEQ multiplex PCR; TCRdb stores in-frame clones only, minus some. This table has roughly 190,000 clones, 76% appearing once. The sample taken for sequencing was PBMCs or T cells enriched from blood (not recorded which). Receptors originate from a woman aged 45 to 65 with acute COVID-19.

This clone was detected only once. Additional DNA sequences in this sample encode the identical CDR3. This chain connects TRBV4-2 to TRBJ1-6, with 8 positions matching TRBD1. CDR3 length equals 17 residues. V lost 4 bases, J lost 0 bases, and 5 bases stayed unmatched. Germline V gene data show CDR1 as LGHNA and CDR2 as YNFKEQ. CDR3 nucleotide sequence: TGTGCCAGCAGCCGGGGACAGGCGAGCTCCTATAATTCACCCCTCCACTTT. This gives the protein CASSRGQASSYNSPLHF.

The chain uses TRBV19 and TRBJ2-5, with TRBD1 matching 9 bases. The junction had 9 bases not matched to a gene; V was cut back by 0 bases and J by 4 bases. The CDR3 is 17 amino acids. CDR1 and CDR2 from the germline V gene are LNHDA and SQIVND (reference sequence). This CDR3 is CASSIDLGQGRGETQYF. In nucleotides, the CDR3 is TGTGCCAGTAGTATAGATCTGGGACAGGGACGGGGAGAGACCCAGTACTTC.

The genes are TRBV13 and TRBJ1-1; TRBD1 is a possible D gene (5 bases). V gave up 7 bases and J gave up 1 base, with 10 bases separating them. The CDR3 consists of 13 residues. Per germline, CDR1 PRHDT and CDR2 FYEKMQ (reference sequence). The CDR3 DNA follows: TGTGCCAGCACAATCGGGGGGAACACTGAAGCTTTCTTT. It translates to CASTIGGNTEAFF.

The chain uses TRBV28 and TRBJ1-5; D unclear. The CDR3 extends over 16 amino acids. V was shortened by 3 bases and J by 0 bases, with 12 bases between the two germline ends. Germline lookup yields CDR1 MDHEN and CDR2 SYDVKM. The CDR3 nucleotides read TGTGCCAGCAGTTTTGAGAGGGCTTATAGCAATCAGCCCCAGCATTTT. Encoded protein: CASSFERAYSNQPQHF.

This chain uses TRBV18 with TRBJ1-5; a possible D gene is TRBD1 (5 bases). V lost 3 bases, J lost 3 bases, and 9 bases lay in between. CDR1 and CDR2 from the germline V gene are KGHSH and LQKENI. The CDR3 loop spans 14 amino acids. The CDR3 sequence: CASSPGRDNQPQHF. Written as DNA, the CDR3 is TGTGCCAGCTCACCGGGGCGGGACAATCAGCCCCAGCATTTT. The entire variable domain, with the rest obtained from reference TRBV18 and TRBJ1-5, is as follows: NAGVMQNPRHLVRRRGQEARLRCSPMKGHSHVYWYRQLPEEGLKFMVYLQKENIIDESGMPKERFSAEFPKEGPSILRIQQVVRGDSAAYFCASSPGRDNQPQHFGDGTRLSIL.

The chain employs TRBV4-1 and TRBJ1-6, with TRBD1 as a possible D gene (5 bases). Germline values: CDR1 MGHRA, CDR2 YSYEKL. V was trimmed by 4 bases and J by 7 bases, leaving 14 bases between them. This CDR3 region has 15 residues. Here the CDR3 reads CASSPGLGQNSPLHF. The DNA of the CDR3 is TGCGCCAGCAGCCCAGGGCTTGGGCAGAATTCACCCCTCCACTTT.

CDR3 coding DNA: TGTGCCAGCAGCTCGAGTGAGCAGTTCTTC. Its protein product is CASSSSEQFF. V and J are TRBV7-9 and TRBJ2-1; no reliable D call. Trimming pared 4 bases from V and 9 bases from J, leaving 4 bases between. Germline assignment: CDR1 SEHNR and CDR2 FQNEAQ (reference sequence). The CDR3 has 10 residues.

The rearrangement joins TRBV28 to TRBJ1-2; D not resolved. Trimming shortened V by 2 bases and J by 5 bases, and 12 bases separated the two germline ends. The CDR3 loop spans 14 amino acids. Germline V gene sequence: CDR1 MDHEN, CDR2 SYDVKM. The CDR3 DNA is TGTGCCAGCAGTTTACTTGCCCGAGTTTATGGCTACACCTTC. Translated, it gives CASSLLARVYGYTF.

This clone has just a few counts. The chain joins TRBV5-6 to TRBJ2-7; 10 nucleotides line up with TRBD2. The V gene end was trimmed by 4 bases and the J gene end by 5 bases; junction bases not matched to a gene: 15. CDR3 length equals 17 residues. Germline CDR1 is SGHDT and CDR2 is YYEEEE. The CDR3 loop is CASSTGLAAGNSDEQYV. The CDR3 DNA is TGTGCCAGCAGCACCGGACTAGCGGCGGGAAACAGCGACGAGCAGTACGTC.

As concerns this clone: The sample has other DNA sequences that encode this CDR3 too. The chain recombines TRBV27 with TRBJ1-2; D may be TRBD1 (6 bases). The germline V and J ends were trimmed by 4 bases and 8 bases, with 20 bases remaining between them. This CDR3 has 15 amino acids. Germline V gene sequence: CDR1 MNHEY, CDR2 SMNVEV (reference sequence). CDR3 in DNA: TGTGCCAGCAGTTCCCGGGACACTGTCTTGGGGGGCTACACCTTC. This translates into CASSSRDTVLGGYTF.

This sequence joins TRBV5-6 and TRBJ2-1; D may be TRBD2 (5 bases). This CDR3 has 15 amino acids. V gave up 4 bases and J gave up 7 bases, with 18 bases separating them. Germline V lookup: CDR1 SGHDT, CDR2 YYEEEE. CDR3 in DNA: TGTGCCAGCAGCCCTATGGGAGTTTTGGTGAATGAGCAGTTCTTC. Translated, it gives CASSPMGVLVNEQFF.

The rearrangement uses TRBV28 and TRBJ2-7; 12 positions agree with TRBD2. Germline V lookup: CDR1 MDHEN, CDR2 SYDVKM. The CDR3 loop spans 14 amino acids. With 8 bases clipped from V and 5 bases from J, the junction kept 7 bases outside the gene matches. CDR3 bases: TGTGCCAGCTCGAGTCTAGCGGGGGGGCACGAGCAGTACGTC. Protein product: CASSSLAGGHEQYV.

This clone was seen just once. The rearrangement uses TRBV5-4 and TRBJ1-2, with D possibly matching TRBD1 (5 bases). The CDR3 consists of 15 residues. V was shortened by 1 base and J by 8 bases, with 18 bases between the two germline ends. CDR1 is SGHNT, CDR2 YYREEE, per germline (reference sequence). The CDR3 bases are TGTGCCAGCAGCTTGTTCGGCAGGGCCACGGAAGGCTACACCTTC. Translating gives CASSLFGRATEGYTF.

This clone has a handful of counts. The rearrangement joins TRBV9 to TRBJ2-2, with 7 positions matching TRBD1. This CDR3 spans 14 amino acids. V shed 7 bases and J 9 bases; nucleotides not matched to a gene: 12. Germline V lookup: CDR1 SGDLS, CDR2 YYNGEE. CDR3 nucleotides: TGTGCCAGCTCAAGACAGGGTGGGAGCCGGGAGCTGTTTTTT. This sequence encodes CASSRQGGSRELFF.

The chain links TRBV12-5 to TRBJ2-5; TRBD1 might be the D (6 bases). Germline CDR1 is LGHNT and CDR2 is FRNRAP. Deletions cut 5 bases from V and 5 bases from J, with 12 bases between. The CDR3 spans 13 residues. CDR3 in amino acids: CASGAGAAETQYF. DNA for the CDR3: TGTGCTAGTGGTGCAGGGGCGGCTGAGACCCAGTACTTC.

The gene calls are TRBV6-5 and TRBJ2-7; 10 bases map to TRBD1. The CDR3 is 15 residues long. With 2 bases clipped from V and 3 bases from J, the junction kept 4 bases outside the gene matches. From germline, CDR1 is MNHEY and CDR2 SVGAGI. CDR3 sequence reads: CASSYRDRGGYEQYV. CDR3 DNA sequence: TGTGCCAGCAGTTACCGGGACAGGGGTGGCTACGAGCAGTACGTC.

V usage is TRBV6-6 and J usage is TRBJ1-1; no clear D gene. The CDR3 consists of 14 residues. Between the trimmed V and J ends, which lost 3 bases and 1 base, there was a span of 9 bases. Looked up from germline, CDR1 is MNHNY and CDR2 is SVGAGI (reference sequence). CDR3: CASSYVSGNTEAFF. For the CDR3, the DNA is TGTGCCAGCAGTTATGTCTCGGGGAACACTGAAGCTTTCTTT.

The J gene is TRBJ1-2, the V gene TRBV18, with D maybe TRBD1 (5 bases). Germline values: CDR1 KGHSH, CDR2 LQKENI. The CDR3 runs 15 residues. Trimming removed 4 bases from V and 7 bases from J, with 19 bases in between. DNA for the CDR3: TGTGCCAGCTCACGCGGGGGGTCGGGAACTCGTGGCTACACCTTC. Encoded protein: CASSRGGSGTRGYTF.

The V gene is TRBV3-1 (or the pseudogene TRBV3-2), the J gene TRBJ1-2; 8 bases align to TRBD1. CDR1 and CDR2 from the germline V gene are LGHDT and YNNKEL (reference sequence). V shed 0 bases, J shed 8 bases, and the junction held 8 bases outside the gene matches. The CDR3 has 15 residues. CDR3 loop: CASSQEGRGHQGYTF. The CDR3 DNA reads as TGTGCCAGCAGCCAAGAGGGCAGGGGGCATCAAGGCTACACCTTC.

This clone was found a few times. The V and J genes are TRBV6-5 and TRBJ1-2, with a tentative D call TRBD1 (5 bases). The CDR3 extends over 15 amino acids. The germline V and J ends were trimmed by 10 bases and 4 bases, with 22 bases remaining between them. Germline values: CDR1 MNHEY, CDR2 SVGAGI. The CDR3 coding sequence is TGTGCCAATACCCGAAGGGGAATAAGTATCTATGGCTACACCTTC. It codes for CANTRRGISIYGYTF.

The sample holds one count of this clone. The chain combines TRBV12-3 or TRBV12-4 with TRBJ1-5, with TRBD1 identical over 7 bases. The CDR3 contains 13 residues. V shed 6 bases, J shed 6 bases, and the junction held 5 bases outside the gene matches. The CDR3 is CASSRTGFQPQHF. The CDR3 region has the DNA TGTGCCAGCAGCCGGACAGGCTTTCAGCCCCAGCATTTT.

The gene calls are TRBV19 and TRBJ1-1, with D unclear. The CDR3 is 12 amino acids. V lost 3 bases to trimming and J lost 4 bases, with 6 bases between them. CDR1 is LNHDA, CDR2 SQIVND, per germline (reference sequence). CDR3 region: CASSIAGTEAFF. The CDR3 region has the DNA TGTGCCAGTAGTATCGCAGGCACTGAAGCTTTCTTT.

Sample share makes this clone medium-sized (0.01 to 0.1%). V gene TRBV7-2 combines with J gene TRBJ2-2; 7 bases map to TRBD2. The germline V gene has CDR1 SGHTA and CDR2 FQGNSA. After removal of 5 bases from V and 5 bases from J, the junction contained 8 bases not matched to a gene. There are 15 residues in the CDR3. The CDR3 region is CASSVRRGYTGELFF. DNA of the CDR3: TGTGCCAGCAGCGTGAGGCGGGGGTATACCGGGGAGCTGTTTTTT.

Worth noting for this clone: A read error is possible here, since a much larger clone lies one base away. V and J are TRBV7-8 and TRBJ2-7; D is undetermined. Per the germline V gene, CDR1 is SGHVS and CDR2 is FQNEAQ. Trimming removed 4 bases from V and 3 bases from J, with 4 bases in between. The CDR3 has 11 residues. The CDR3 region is CASSSYYEQYV. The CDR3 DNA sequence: TGTGCCAGCAGCTCCTACTACGAGCAGTACGTC.

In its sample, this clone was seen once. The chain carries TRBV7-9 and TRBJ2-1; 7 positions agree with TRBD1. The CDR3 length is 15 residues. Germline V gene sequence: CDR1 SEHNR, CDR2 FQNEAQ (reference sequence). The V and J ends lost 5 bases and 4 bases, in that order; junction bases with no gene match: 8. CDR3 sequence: CASSRTGVGYNEQFF. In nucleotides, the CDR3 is TGTGCCAGCAGCCGTACAGGGGTGGGATACAATGAGCAGTTCTTC.